Listed below are T cell receptor beta chains from one sample, sequenced in a study of T cell responses to AZD1222 COVID-19 vaccine. Clones were sequenced by immunoSEQ multiplex PCR, and TCRdb holds only the in-frame ones, with some missing. The sample has some 130,000 clones, about 91% seen once. The specimen was peripheral blood, collected on day 0 of AZD1222 vaccination. The receptors originated from an adult in good health. Each CDR3 is given with its conserved first and last residue. A D gene is named only where the DNA matches it firmly. For some rows the clone size is stated as once, few or many, or as a class when expanded; others skip it.

J,V,size,D,CDR3,DNA
TRBJ1-1,TRBV11-2,.,.,CASSPDRTKAFF,TGTGCCAGCAGCCCCGACAGGACCAAAGCTTTCTTT
TRBJ1-1,TRBV6-2/TRBV6-3,.,.,CASSQSSAEAFF,TGTGCCAGCAGTCAATCATCCGCTGAAGCTTTCTTT
TRBJ2-1,TRBV7-2,.,TRBD1,CASSLARTGGAQYNEQFF,TGTGCCAGCAGCTTAGCCCGGACAGGGGGCGCCCAATACAATGAGCAGTTCTTC
TRBJ2-7,TRBV12-3/TRBV12-4,.,.,CASLDGASYEQYF,TGTGCCAGCCTGGACGGAGCATCCTACGAGCAGTACTTC
TRBJ2-7,TRBV21-1,.,.,CASSKPPTGNEQYF,TGTGCCAGCAGCAAACCTCCTACAGGGAACGAGCAGTACTTC
TRBJ1-1,TRBV5-1,once,.,CASSLAGLEAFF,TGCGCCAGCAGCTTGGCAGGGTTGGAAGCTTTCTTT
TRBJ2-7,TRBV30,.,.,CAWTVGSTYEQYF,TGTGCCTGGACGGTAGGGAGTACGTACGAGCAGTACTTC
TRBJ1-5,TRBV28,.,TRBD1,CASSSGQGDQPQHF,TGTGCCAGCAGTTCAGGACAGGGTGATCAGCCCCAGCATTTT
TRBJ2-5,TRBV7-9,.,.,CASSLDRVQETQYF,TGTGCCAGCAGCTTAGACCGAGTTCAAGAGACCCAGTACTTC
TRBJ2-7,TRBV7-6,.,.,CASSRNQGDQQYF,TGTGCCAGCAGCCGTAACCAGGGTGATCAGCAGTACTTC
TRBJ1-1,TRBV12-3/TRBV12-4,.,TRBD1,CASSLTGRTEAFF,TGTGCCAGCAGTTTGACAGGGAGGACTGAAGCTTTCTTT
TRBJ2-2,TRBV29-1,.,TRBD1,CSVANLDRGTGELFF,TGCAGCGTTGCAAACCTCGACAGGGGCACCGGGGAGCTGTTTTTT
TRBJ1-2,TRBV27,once,.,CASSLFGRAWDGYTF,TGTGCCAGCAGTCTGTTCGGACGCGCATGGGATGGCTACACCTTC
TRBJ1-3,TRBV2,once,.,CASTRPVGSGNTIYF,TGTGCCAGCACCCGACCTGTTGGGTCTGGAAACACCATATATTTT
TRBJ1-1,TRBV30,.,TRBD1,CAWSLGQEYTEAFF,TGTGCCTGGAGCCTAGGACAGGAGTACACTGAAGCTTTCTTT
TRBJ1-6,TRBV7-2,.,.,CASSLPRVGYPYNSPLHF,TGTGCCAGCAGCTTACCAAGAGTAGGGTACCCCTATAATTCACCCCTCCACTTT
TRBJ1-2,TRBV10-3,.,TRBD1,CAIRDGTVYGYTF,TGTGCCATCAGGGACGGGACAGTCTATGGCTACACCTTC
TRBJ2-3,TRBV27,.,.,CADDRSRGVGLTLDTQYF,TGTGCCGACGACCGGTCTAGGGGCGTAGGACTGACGTTGGATACGCAGTATTTT
TRBJ2-7,TRBV3-1/TRBV3-2,.,.,CASNLDLTGTREQYF,TGTGCCAGCAACCTGGATCTTACGGGGACGCGGGAGCAGTACTTC
TRBJ2-7,TRBV6-5,once,TRBD2,CASRTSAYSYEQYF,TGTGCCAGCAGGACTAGCGCCTACTCCTACGAGCAGTACTTC
TRBJ2-5,TRBV5-4,.,.,CAITTSSQETQYF,TGTGCCATCACTACTAGCTCCCAGGAGACCCAGTACTTC
TRBJ2-2,TRBV27,.,.,CASSFGGLYTGELFF,TGTGCCAGCAGTTTCGGGGGGCTCTACACCGGGGAGCTGTTTTTT
TRBJ1-5,TRBV30,.,.,CAWSTGEVTQHF,TGTGCCTGGAGTACCGGGGAGGTGACCCAGCATTTT
TRBJ1-1,TRBV4-1,few,TRBD1,CASSQWDSLNTEAFF,TGCGCCAGCAGCCAGTGGGACAGCTTAAACACTGAAGCTTTCTTT
TRBJ1-1,TRBV11-2,.,.,CASSLDRSRTEAFF,TGTGCCAGCAGCTTAGATAGATCGCGCACTGAAGCTTTCTTT
TRBJ2-4,TRBV27,.,.,CASSLLAKNIQYF,TGTGCCAGCAGCCTTCTAGCCAAAAACATTCAGTACTTC
TRBJ2-7,TRBV6-2/TRBV6-3,.,.,CASSYLGLAGSYEQYF,TGTGCCAGCAGTTACCTGGGGCTAGCAGGCTCCTACGAGCAGTACTTC
TRBJ1-1,TRBV3-1/TRBV3-2,.,.,CASSPSVRGWFTEAFF,TGTGCCAGCAGCCCTTCGGTAAGAGGGTGGTTCACTGAAGCTTTCTTT
TRBJ2-7,TRBV18,.,.,CASSPMAAEQYF,TGTGCCAGCTCACCTATGGCAGCCGAGCAGTACTTC
TRBJ1-5,TRBV27,.,TRBD1,CASSPRGTVGWLRSNQPQHF,TGTGCCAGCAGCCCGAGGGGGACAGTGGGGTGGTTGAGGAGCAATCAGCCCCAGCATTTT
TRBJ2-1,TRBV5-1,once,.,CASSLARDVYEQFF,TGCGCCAGCAGCTTGGCCAGAGACGTTTATGAGCAGTTCTTC
TRBJ2-7,TRBV6-5,.,TRBD1,CASSSTGGVYEQYF,TGTGCCAGCAGTTCAACAGGGGGTGTCTACGAGCAGTACTTC
TRBJ2-2,TRBV7-8,.,.,CASSPTTGELFF,TGTGCCAGCAGCCCTACCACCGGGGAGCTGTTTTTT
TRBJ1-5,TRBV27,.,TRBD1,CASSPVEGGSQPQHF,TGTGCCAGCAGCCCCGTCGAAGGGGGCAGTCAGCCCCAGCATTTT
TRBJ2-5,TRBV12-3/TRBV12-4,.,.,CASSLLWETQYF,TGTGCCAGCAGTCTCCTCTGGGAGACCCAGTACTTC
TRBJ2-5,TRBV25-1,.,.,CASSELSGWRLRLYF,TGTGCCAGCAGTGAACTCTCGGGGTGGAGACTACGGCTTTACTTC
TRBJ1-1,TRBV9,once,.,CASSVDRGRTEAFF,TGTGCCAGCAGCGTAGATAGGGGAAGGACTGAAGCTTTCTTT
TRBJ2-1,TRBV29-1,.,.,CSVVRVGNEQFF,TGCAGCGTTGTGCGGGTTGGGAATGAGCAGTTCTTC
TRBJ1-2,TRBV4-3,once,.,CASSQDSRDRLYGYTF,TGCGCCAGCAGCCAAGACAGTCGGGACCGTCTCTATGGCTACACCTTC
TRBJ1-4,TRBV23-1,.,.,CASSQWLPPRISEKLFF,TGCGCCAGCAGTCAATGGCTCCCCCCTCGGATTAGTGAAAAACTGTTTTTT
TRBJ1-1,TRBV13,once,TRBD1,CASSLGPTGGTEAFF,TGTGCCAGCAGCTTAGGCCCCACAGGGGGCACTGAAGCTTTCTTT
TRBJ2-1,TRBV5-6,.,TRBD2,CASSFQGLAINEQFF,TGTGCCAGCAGCTTTCAGGGACTAGCAATCAATGAGCAGTTCTTC
TRBJ2-3,TRBV4-3,.,.,CASSQGSSWDTDTQYF,TGCGCCAGCAGCCAAGGCTCCTCGTGGGACACAGATACGCAGTATTTT
TRBJ1-4,TRBV27,.,.,CASSFWTVIGREKLFF,TGTGCCAGCAGTTTTTGGACAGTAATAGGTCGAGAAAAACTGTTTTTT
TRBJ1-1,TRBV15,once,.,CATSRARGNTEAFF,TGTGCCACCAGCAGAGCCAGGGGGAACACTGAAGCTTTCTTT
TRBJ2-7,TRBV13,.,.,CASSARDGNYEQYF,TGTGCCAGCAGCGCCCGGGACGGGAACTACGAGCAGTACTTC
TRBJ2-2,TRBV11-3,.,.,CASTSRPGELFF,TGTGCCAGCACCTCTCGCCCCGGGGAGCTGTTTTTT
TRBJ1-2,TRBV5-4,.,TRBD1,CASSPGQGSYGYTF,TGTGCCAGCAGCCCGGGACAGGGAAGCTATGGCTACACCTTC
TRBJ2-7,TRBV27,.,TRBD2,CASSPRLGGLAGVWSYEQYF,TGTGCCAGCAGCCCGAGGCTGGGAGGGCTAGCGGGAGTTTGGTCCTACGAGCAGTACTTC
TRBJ2-7,TRBV3-1/TRBV3-2,.,.,CASSHPGGEQYF,TGTGCCAGCAGCCACCCTGGAGGCGAGCAGTACTTC
TRBJ1-1,TRBV5-6,.,.,CASSSGLWDLNTEAFF,TGTGCCAGCAGCTCGGGACTATGGGACTTGAACACTGAAGCTTTCTTT